This T cell receptor beta chain derives from a study of metastatic and nonmetastatic thyroid tumors. Across the whole study: Repertoire comparisons spanned blood and tumor or nodule tissue from malignant and benign thyroid patients.

From the PCR reads, TCRdb re-called clones with MiXCR. The sample consists of approximately 5,400 clones, roughly 34% of them appearing once. No treatment had been given to any patient before thyroid surgery. CDR3 length: 12 residues. V was shortened by 6 bases and J by 10 bases, with 10 bases between the two germline ends. Specimen: adjacent normal tissue. This chain uses TRBV12-3 or TRBV12-4 with TRBJ1-6, with D possibly matching TRBD1 (5 bases). This receptor was identified in a female donor with papillary thyroid cancer or a benign thyroid nodule (not recorded which). Some clones in this sample may be carry-over from other donors' samples. CDR3 DNA: TGTGCCAGCAGATCAGGGAAGTCACCCCTCCACTTT. Translating gives CASRSGKSPLHF.